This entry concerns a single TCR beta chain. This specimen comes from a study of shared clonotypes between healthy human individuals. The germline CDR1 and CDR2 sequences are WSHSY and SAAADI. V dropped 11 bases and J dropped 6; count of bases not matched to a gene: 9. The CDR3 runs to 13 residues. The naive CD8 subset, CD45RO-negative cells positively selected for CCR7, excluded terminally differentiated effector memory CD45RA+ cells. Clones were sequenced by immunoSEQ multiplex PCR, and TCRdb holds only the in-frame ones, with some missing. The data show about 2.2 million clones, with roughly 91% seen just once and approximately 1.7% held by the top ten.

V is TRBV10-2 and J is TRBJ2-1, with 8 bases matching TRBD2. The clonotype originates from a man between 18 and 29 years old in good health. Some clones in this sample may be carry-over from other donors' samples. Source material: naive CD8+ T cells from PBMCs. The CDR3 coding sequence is TGCGCCGTGTCAGGGACTAGAAGCAATGAGCAGTTCTTC. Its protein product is CAVSGTRSNEQFF.